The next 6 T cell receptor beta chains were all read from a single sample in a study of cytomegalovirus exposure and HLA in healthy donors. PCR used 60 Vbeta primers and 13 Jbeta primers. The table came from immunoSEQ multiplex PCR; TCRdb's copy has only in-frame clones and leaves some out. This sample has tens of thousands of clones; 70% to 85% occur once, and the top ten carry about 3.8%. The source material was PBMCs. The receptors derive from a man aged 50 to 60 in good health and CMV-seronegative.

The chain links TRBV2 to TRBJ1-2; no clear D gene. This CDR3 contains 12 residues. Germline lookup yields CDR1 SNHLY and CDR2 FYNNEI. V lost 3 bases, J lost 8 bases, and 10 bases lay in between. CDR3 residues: CASSEGQTGYTF. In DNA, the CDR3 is TGTGCCAGCAGTGAGGGCCAAACCGGCTACACCTTC.

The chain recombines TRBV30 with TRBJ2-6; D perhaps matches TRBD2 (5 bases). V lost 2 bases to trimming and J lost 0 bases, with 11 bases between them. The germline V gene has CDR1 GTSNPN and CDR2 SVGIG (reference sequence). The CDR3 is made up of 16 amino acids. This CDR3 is CAWSIGLHSGANVLTF. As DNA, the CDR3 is TGTGCCTGGAGTATAGGACTGCACTCTGGGGCCAACGTCCTGACTTTC.

CDR3 protein: CASSAAALFSGNTIYF. In DNA, the CDR3 is TGTGCCAGCAGCGCCGCGGCCCTTTTCTCTGGAAACACCATATATTTT. This sequence joins TRBV9 and TRBJ1-3; D uncertain. Germline lookup yields CDR1 SGDLS and CDR2 YYNGEE. This CDR3 spans 16 amino acids. Trimming left V 3 bases short and J 0 bases short, with 13 bases between.

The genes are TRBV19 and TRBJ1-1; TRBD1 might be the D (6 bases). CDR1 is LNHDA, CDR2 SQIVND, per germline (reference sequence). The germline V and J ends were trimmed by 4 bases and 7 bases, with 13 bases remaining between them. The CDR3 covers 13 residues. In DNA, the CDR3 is TGTGCCAGTAGTACGATACAGGGTGGTGAAGCTTTCTTT. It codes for CASSTIQGGEAFF.

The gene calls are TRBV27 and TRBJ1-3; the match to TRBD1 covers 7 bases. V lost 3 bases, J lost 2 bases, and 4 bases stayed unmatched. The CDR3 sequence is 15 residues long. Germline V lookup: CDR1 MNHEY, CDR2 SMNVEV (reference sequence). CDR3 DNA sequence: TGTGCCAGCAGTTTCGACAGGGCTGCTGGAAACACCATATATTTT. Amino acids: CASSFDRAAGNTIYF.

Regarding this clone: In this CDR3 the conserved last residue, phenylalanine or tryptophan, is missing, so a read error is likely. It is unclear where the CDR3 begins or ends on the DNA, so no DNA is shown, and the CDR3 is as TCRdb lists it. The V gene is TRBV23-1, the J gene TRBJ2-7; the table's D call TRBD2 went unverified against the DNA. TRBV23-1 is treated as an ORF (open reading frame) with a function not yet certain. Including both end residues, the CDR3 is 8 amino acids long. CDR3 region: CASSQAGS.